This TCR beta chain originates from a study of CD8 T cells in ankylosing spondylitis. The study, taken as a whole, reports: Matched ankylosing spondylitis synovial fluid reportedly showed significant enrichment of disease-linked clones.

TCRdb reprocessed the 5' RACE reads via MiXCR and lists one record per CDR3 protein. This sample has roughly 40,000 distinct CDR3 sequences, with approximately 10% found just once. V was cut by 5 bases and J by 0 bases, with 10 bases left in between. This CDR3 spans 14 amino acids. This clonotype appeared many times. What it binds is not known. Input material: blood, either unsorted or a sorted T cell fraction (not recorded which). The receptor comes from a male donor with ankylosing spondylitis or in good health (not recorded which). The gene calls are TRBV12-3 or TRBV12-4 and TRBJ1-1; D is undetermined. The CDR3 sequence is CASSQLSLNTEAFF. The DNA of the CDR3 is TGTGCCAGCAGTCAACTGTCATTGAACACTGAAGCTTTCTTT.